These T cell receptor beta chains were read from a single sample in a study of T cell changes during pregnancy in multiple sclerosis. Measured with immunoSEQ multiplex PCR; TCRdb has only the in-frame clones, and not every one. The data contain some 48,000 clones, around 90% of them singletons. The specimen was CD4+ T cells from peripheral blood mononuclear cells, collected after pregnancy. Receptor source: a female donor in good health, enrolled as a control in a pregnancy study. CDR3s include the opening cysteine and the closing phenylalanine or tryptophan. D genes are given only for firm matches. The listing skips clone size in some rows; elsewhere it reads once, few, many or a size class.

DNA: TGTGCCAGCAGTGTGGGGGACAGGGCGGCCCAGTACTTC; CDR3: CASSVGDRAAQYF; size: .; J: TRBJ2-5; D: TRBD1; V: TRBV6-1
DNA: TGTGCCAGCAGCCTCGACAGGGGGTCTAATCAGCCCCAGCATTTT; CDR3: CASSLDRGSNQPQHF; size: once; J: TRBJ1-5; D: TRBD1; V: TRBV28
DNA: TGTGCCAGCAGTTTATCGCATCCTGTCCCCCCCGAAAAGGACAGAACAGTTGACCCCGAGCAGTACTTC; CDR3: CASSLSHPVPPEKDRTVDPEQYF; size: .; J: TRBJ2-7; D: .; V: TRBV27
DNA: TGTGCCAGCAGTCCGGGGGGTCTTAATGAAGCTTTCTTT; CDR3: CASSPGGLNEAFF; size: .; J: TRBJ1-1; D: .; V: TRBV28
DNA: TGTGCCAGCAGCTTAGTAGTCAGCCAGGGCAACGCGCAGTACTTC; CDR3: CASSLVVSQGNAQYF; size: .; J: TRBJ2-7; D: .; V: TRBV7-2
DNA: TGTGCCAGCAGTGACCTTAGCGGGGGCACGGGCGGCTACACCTTC; CDR3: CASSDLSGGTGGYTF; size: .; J: TRBJ1-2; D: .; V: TRBV6-4
DNA: TGTGCCAGCAGTTACAACGGACCGGGAAGACGCGGCTACACCTTC; CDR3: CASSYNGPGRRGYTF; size: .; J: TRBJ1-2; D: .; V: TRBV6-5
DNA: TGTGCCAGCAGTTACAGACAGGCGAACACTGAAGCTTTCTTT; CDR3: CASSYRQANTEAFF; size: .; J: TRBJ1-1; D: .; V: TRBV6-6
DNA: TGTGCCAGCAGGGGCCAGAATTCACCCCTCCACTTT; CDR3: CASRGQNSPLHF; size: .; J: TRBJ1-6; D: .; V: TRBV25-1
DNA: TGTGCCAGCAGCTTAGTCGGCGGGAGGGCGGAGTTCTTC; CDR3: CASSLVGGRAEFF; size: few; J: TRBJ2-1; D: TRBD2; V: TRBV7-8
DNA: TGCAGCGTTGTCCTCGGGGGACGTGGCTACACCTTC; CDR3: CSVVLGGRGYTF; size: .; J: TRBJ1-2; D: .; V: TRBV29-1
DNA: TGTGCCAGCAGCTTAGGCGGGACAGGGGTCGCAGATACGCAGTATTTT; CDR3: CASSLGGTGVADTQYF; size: .; J: TRBJ2-3; D: TRBD1; V: TRBV7-6
DNA: TGCGCCGCCTCGAAAGGGGGGGACTACAATGAGCAGTTCTTC; CDR3: CAASKGGDYNEQFF; size: .; J: TRBJ2-1; D: .; V: TRBV5-1
DNA: TGTGCCAGCTCACCATTCGGGGGGGGGATGAGGAATGAGCAGTTCTTC; CDR3: CASSPFGGGMRNEQFF; size: .; J: TRBJ2-1; D: TRBD2; V: TRBV18
DNA: TGCGCCAGCAGCTTCTCGGCTAGCGTCTCCTACAATGAGCAGTTCTTC; CDR3: CASSFSASVSYNEQFF; size: .; J: TRBJ2-1; D: .; V: TRBV5-1
DNA: TGTGCCAGCAGTGAAGGACTGCGGCAGGGGCAGGAGACCCAGTACTTC; CDR3: CASSEGLRQGQETQYF; size: .; J: TRBJ2-5; D: .; V: TRBV6-1
DNA: TGTGCCAGCAAGGACAGGGGGCGGGAGACCCAGTACTTC; CDR3: CASKDRGRETQYF; size: .; J: TRBJ2-5; D: TRBD1; V: TRBV2